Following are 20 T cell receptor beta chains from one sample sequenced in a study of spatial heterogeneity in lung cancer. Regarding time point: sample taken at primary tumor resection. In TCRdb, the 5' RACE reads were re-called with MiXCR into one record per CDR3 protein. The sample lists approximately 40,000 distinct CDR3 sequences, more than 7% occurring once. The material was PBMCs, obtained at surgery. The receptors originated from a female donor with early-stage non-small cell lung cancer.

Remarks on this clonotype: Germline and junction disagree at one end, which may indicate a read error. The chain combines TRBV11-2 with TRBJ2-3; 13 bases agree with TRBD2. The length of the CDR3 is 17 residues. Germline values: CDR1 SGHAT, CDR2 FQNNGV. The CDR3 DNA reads TGTGCCAGCAGCTTCGGACTAGCGGGAGAAGTAACAGCTACGCAGTATTTT. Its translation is CASSFGLAGEVTATQYF.

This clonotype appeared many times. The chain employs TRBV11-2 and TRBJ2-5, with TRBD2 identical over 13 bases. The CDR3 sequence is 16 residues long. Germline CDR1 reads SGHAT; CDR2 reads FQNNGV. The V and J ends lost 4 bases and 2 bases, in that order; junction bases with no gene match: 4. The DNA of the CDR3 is TGTGCCAGCAGCTGGAGGACTAGCGGGGGACAAGAGACCCAGTACTTC. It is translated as CASSWRTSGGQETQYF.

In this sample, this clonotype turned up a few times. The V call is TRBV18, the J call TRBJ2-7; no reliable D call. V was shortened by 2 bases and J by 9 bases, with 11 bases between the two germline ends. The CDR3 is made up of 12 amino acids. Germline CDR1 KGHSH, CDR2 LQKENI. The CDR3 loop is CASSPGNWVQYF. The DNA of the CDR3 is TGTGCCAGCTCACCAGGGAACTGGGTGCAGTACTTC.

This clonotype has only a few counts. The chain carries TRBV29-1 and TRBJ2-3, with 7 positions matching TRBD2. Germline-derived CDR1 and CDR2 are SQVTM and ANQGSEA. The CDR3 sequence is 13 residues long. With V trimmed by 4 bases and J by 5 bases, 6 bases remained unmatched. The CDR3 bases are TGCAGCGTTGGTCGGGAGGTCGAAGATACGCAGTATTTT. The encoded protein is CSVGREVEDTQYF.

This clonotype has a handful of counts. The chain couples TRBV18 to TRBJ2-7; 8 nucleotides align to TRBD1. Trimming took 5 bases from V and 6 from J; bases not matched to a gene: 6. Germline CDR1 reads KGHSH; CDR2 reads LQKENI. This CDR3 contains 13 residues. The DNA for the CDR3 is TGTGCCAGCTCAGACTGGGACAGGAGCGAGCAGTACTTC. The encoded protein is CASSDWDRSEQYF.

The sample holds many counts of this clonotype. The chain's CDR3 is CAINEQGAWNEQFF. The CDR3 DNA follows: TGTGCCATCAATGAACAGGGGGCATGGAATGAGCAGTTCTTC. The chain carries TRBV10-3 and TRBJ2-1; TRBD1 matches 9 bases. The CDR3 has 14 residues. V gave up 7 bases and J gave up 7 bases; unmatched junction bases: 8. Germline V gives CDR1 ENHRY, CDR2 SYGVKD.

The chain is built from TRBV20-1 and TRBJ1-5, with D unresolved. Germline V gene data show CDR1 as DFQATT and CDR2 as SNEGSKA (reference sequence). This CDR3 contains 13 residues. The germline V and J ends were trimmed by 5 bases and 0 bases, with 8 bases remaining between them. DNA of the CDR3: TGCAGTGCTCGGTCTTATAGCAATCAGCCCCAGCATTTT. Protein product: CSARSYSNQPQHF.

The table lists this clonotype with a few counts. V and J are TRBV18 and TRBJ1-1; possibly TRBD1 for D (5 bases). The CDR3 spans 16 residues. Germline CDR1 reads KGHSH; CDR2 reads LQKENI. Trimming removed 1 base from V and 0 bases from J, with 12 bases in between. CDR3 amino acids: CASSPQISDMNTEAFF. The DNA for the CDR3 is TGTGCCAGCTCACCACAGATTTCGGACATGAACACTGAAGCTTTCTTT.

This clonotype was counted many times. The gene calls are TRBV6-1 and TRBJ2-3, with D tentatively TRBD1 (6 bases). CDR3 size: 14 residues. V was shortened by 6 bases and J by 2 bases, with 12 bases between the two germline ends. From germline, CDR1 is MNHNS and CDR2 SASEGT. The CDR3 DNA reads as TGTGCCAGCAGCCGGGACACAAACACAGATACGCAGTATTTT. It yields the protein CASSRDTNTDTQYF.

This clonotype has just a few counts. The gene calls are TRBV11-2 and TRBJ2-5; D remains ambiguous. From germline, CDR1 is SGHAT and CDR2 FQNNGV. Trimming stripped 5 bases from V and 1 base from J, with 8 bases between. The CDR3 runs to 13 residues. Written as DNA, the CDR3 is TGTGCCAGCAGCCCGGGCCTCCAAGAGACCCAGTACTTC. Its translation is CASSPGLQETQYF.

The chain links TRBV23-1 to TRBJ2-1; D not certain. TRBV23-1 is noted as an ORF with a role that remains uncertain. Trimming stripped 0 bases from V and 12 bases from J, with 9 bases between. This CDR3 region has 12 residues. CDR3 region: CASSQSVGWQFF. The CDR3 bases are TGCGCCAGCAGTCAATCGGTGGGATGGCAGTTCTTC.

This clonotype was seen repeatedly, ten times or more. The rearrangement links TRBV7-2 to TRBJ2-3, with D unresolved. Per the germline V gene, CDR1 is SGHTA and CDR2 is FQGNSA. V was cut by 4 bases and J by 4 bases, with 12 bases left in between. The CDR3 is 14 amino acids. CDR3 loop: CASSWKAFADTQYF. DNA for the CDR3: TGTGCCAGCAGCTGGAAAGCGTTCGCAGATACGCAGTATTTT. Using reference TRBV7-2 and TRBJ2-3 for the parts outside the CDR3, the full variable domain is GAGVSQSPSNKVTEKGKDVELRCDPISGHTALYWYRQSLGQGLEFLIYFQGNSAPDKSGLPSDRFSAERTGGSVSTLTIQRTQQEDSAVYLCASSWKAFADTQYFGPGTRLTVL.

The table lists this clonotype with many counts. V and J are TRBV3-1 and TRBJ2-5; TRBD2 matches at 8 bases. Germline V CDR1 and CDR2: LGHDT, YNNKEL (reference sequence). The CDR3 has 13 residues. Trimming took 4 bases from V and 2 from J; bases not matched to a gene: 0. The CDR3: CASSPSGQETQYF. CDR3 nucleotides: TGTGCCAGCAGCCCTAGCGGGCAAGAGACCCAGTACTTC.

The CDR3 sequence: CASRPGRALEAFF. CDR3 coding DNA: TGTGCCAGCAGACCCGGACGGGCACTTGAAGCTTTCTTT. This chain joins TRBV7-9 and TRBJ1-1, with D hard to call. V was trimmed by 6 bases and J by 7 bases, leaving 15 bases between them. The CDR3 consists of 13 residues. The V gene's germline CDR1 is SEHNR and CDR2 FQNEAQ (reference sequence).

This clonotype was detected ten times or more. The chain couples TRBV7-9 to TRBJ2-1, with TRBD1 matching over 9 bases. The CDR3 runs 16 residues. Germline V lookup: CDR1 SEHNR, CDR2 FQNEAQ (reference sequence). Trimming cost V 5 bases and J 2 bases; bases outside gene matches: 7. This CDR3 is CASSLWTGVTYNEQFF. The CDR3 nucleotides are TGTGCCAGCAGCCTCTGGACAGGGGTTACCTACAATGAGCAGTTCTTC.

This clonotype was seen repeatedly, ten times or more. The CDR3: CASSSTSGRVGIYEQYF. In nucleotides, the CDR3 is TGTGCCAGCAGTTCGACTAGCGGGAGGGTGGGAATCTACGAGCAGTACTTC. This sequence joins TRBV28 and TRBJ2-7; 14 nucleotides match TRBD2. Germline V lookup: CDR1 MDHEN, CDR2 SYDVKM. CDR3 length: 17 amino acids. The V segment lost 4 bases and the J segment 3 bases; nucleotides outside the gene matches: 8.

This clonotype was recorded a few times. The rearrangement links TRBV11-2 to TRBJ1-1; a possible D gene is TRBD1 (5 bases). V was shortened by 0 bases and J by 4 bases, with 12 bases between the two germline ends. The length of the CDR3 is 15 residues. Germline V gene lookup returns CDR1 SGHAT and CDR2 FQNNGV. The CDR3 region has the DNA TGTGCCAGCAGCTTAGAGGGCGGTAGGGGCACTGAAGCTTTCTTT. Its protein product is CASSLEGGRGTEAFF.

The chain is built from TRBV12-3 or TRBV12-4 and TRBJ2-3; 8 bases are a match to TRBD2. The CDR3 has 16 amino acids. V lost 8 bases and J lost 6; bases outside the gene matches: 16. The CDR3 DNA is TGTGCCAGCGTGGTAGCGGGACGAGCGGGGGCGGATACGCAGTATTTT. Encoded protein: CASVVAGRAGADTQYF.

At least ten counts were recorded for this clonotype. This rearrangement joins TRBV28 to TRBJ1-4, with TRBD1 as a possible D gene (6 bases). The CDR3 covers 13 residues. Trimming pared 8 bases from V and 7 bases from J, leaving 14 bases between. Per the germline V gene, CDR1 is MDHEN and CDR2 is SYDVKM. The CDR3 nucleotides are TGTGCCAGCCTAAGGGGGAATGGTGAAAAACTGTTTTTT. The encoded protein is CASLRGNGEKLFF.

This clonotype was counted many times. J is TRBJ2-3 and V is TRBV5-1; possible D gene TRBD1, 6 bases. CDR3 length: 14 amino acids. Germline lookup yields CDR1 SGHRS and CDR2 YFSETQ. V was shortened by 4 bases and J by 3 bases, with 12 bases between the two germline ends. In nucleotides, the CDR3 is TGCGCCAGCAGCGCACAGGGTTGGACAGATACGCAGTATTTT. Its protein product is CASSAQGWTDTQYF.